The 4 T cell receptor beta chains reported below all come from one sample, sequenced in a study of T cell repertoires in cytomegalovirus infection. TCRdb used MiXCR to reprocess the reads, holding one entry per CDR3 protein. This table has hundreds of thousands of distinct CDR3 sequences, 35% appearing once. The sample consisted of PBMCs. These receptors originate from a human donor in good health (CMV status not recorded). Some clones in this sample may be carry-over from other donors' samples.

V gene TRBV6-6 combines with J gene TRBJ1-5; maybe TRBD1 (5 bases). Trimming removed 2 bases from V and 3 bases from J, with 17 bases in between. Germline CDR1 reads MNHNY; CDR2 reads SVGAGI (reference sequence). The CDR3 extends over 17 amino acids. This CDR3 is CASSYRGPVTVNQPQHF. Written as DNA, the CDR3 is TGTGCCAGCAGTTACCGGGGACCCGTCACAGTCAATCAGCCCCAGCATTTT.

V is TRBV20-1 and J is TRBJ1-1; unclear D gene. Trimming shortened V by 4 bases and J by 3 bases, and 9 bases separated the two germline ends. The germline CDR1 and CDR2 sequences are DFQATT and SNEGSKA (reference sequence). This CDR3 is 12 amino acids long. The chain's CDR3 is CSATRPDTEAFF. The CDR3 region has the DNA TGCAGTGCTACTCGACCAGACACTGAAGCTTTCTTT.

This clonotype was seen more than once but under ten times. The chain uses TRBV4-2 and TRBJ2-2; D possibly corresponds to TRBD2 (7 bases). The V gene lost 7 bases and the J gene lost 3 bases, with 18 bases spanning the gap. Germline loops: CDR1 LGHNA, CDR2 YNFKEQ. CDR3 length equals 16 residues. CDR3 sequence: CASTSGGGGDTGELFF. CDR3 nucleotide sequence: TGTGCCAGCACTAGTGGCGGAGGGGGGGACACCGGGGAGCTGTTTTTT.

This clonotype showed up many times. The J gene is TRBJ1-1, the V gene TRBV7-2; D is perhaps TRBD1 (5 bases). Trimming pared 3 bases from V and 5 bases from J, leaving 25 bases between. Looked up from germline, CDR1 is SGHTA and CDR2 is FQGNSA. This CDR3 comprises 18 residues. CDR3 in DNA: TGTGCCAGCAGCTTCACCCCCGCAGGGCACCCTGGGGGGACTGAAGCTTTCTTT. Translating it yields CASSFTPAGHPGGTEAFF.